This entry lists 2 T cell receptor beta chains sequenced from one sample in a study of cytomegalovirus exposure and HLA in healthy donors. 13 Jbeta primers and 60 Vbeta primers were used for the PCR. Only in-frame clones appear in the TCRdb table, and some are missing; sequencing was by immunoSEQ multiplex PCR. This sample has 200,000 to 250,000 clones, with 75% found just once. Sample: PBMCs. The receptor source for this set is a woman aged 25 to 39 in good health and CMV-seronegative.

The rearrangement links TRBV2 to TRBJ1-1; D gene ambiguous. V lost 4 bases to trimming and J lost 1 base, with 7 bases between them. Germline CDR1 SNHLY, CDR2 FYNNEI. The CDR3 runs to 13 residues. The CDR3 sequence: CASSVGGNTEAFF. The CDR3, as DNA: TGTGCCAGCAGTGTAGGAGGGAACACTGAAGCTTTCTTT.

The J gene is TRBJ2-5, the V gene TRBV6-1, with 8 bases identical to TRBD1. CDR1 MNHNS and CDR2 SASEGT come from the germline V gene. V lost 3 bases, J lost 5 bases, and 14 bases stayed unmatched. The CDR3 runs to 17 residues. The CDR3 sequence: CASSERDMDRVRETQYF. DNA of the CDR3: TGTGCCAGCAGTGAGCGTGACATGGACAGGGTTCGCGAGACCCAGTACTTC.